This is a list of T cell receptor beta chains from one sample in a study of blood T cells in healthy people across ages. TCRdb analysed the 5' RACE reads with MiXCR anew, one entry per CDR3 protein. Here the sample spans approximately 2,000,000 distinct CDR3 sequences, roughly two fifths being singletons. Sequences were obtained from blood. The source is a human donor in good health. Each CDR3 is given with its conserved first and last residue.

j_call v_call cdr3_aa
TRBJ2-3 TRBV7-9 CASSLGPGQGLPDTQYF
TRBJ2-7 TRBV27 CASSLTGGGTYEQYF
TRBJ2-7 TRBV24-1 CATDSMTGSYEQYF
TRBJ1-6 TRBV7-2 CASSHPNSPLHF
TRBJ2-5 TRBV5-1 CASSEGLAGGQETQYF
TRBJ2-5 TRBV6-5 CASRKPGTRETQYF
TRBJ1-1 TRBV5-5 CASSAIDRGEAFF
TRBJ1-1 TRBV7-9 CASSSQRGIFTEAFF
TRBJ2-2 TRBV5-5 CASSLGREVPGELFF
TRBJ2-1 TRBV12-3/TRBV12-4 CASSLVRTDQFF
TRBJ2-7 TRBV12-3/TRBV12-4 CASSGSGAPSYEQYF
TRBJ2-7 TRBV6-6 CASSYSRAYYEQYF
TRBJ2-1 TRBV4-3 CASSQDRGLAALFSYNEQFF
TRBJ2-3 TRBV20-1 CSARPGTSHPDTQYF
TRBJ1-1 TRBV29-1 CSVEDTTALEAFF
. TRBV7-9 CASSPTNTGEQYF
TRBJ1-2 TRBV7-8 CASSVAGTAWGGYTF
TRBJ1-3 TRBV6-1 CANSGQGGNTIYF
TRBJ2-5 TRBV6-1 CASSEERGAVVQYF
TRBJ2-1 TRBV5-1 CASSLGRRDSEQFF
TRBJ1-2 TRBV4-2 CASSHAGTGQGYTF
TRBJ1-2 TRBV25-1 CASSADGEGYTF
TRBJ1-6 TRBV20-1 CSAQDGPGGSPLHF
TRBJ2-1 TRBV7-3 CASSLTLTSGDLWDEQFF
TRBJ2-3 TRBV14 CASSPRGFGADTQYF
TRBJ2-1 TRBV5-1 CASSFRDNEQFF
TRBJ2-1 TRBV7-9 CASRLAGGIENEQFF
TRBJ1-4 TRBV6-6 CASSTGPGTEKLFF
TRBJ1-2 TRBV20-1 CSARGTGGGYGYTF
TRBJ1-1 TRBV12-3/TRBV12-4 CASIRTGMNTEAFF
TRBJ2-3 TRBV6-2/TRBV6-3 CASSLFRDSTDTQYF
TRBJ2-2 TRBV24-1 CTTSDTRGQGPNTGELFF
TRBJ2-7 TRBV9 CASSVGDGSYEQYF
TRBJ2-5 TRBV20-1 CSARPWEETQYF
TRBJ2-5 TRBV4-3 CASSQVAGDIWGTQYF
TRBJ1-2 TRBV5-1 CASSLEAGSVSGYTF
TRBJ1-2 TRBV12-3/TRBV12-4 CASTQHGYTF
TRBJ2-1 TRBV5-1 CASSRRDRGTYNEQFF
TRBJ2-7 TRBV29-1 CSGGGTYEQYF
TRBJ1-4 TRBV20-1 CSARMDRASSGTNEKLFF
TRBJ1-2 TRBV20-1 CSGYGVGNYGYTF
TRBJ2-1 TRBV2 CASSAHRTSGGLYNEQFF
TRBJ2-7 TRBV20-1 CSAPTMRQTYEQYF
TRBJ2-1 TRBV29-1 CSVGRAGAYNEQFF
TRBJ2-1 TRBV9 CASSVALDLNEQFF
TRBJ1-2 TRBV6-1 CATSRGTGASLGYGYTF
TRBJ1-2 TRBV6-5 CASSSTSKGYTF
TRBJ2-7 TRBV20-1 CSARDPGASSYEQYF
. TRBV12-3/TRBV12-4 CASGLAGAYYEQYF
TRBJ1-5 TRBV4-3 CASSQDWQGHQPQHF
TRBJ2-5 TRBV25-1 CASSAGMETQYF
TRBJ2-5 TRBV21-1 CANTGREQYF
TRBJ1-2 TRBV18 CASSTERGQGGYGYTF
TRBJ1-1 TRBV6-5 CASSASTGVTEAFF
TRBJ2-1 TRBV6-2/TRBV6-3 CASSYGADSRYEQFF
TRBJ2-5 TRBV25-1 CASSDRASGTEQETQYF
TRBJ2-7 TRBV20-1 CSARAPTGPYYEQYF
TRBJ2-1 TRBV11-1 CASSFLSHNEQFF